The source of this TCR beta chain is a study of T-cell reconstitution after alpha-beta-depleted transplantation in children (dated by TCRdb to about 2016). Study-wide context: Using TCR repertoire profiling, the study followed T-cell immune reconstitution in a quantitative way in children after TCRalphabeta/CD19-depleted allogeneic hematopoietic cell transplantation. Overall results and qualifications from the work: In some patients, high TCRbeta diversity at day 60 was attributed to recipient T cells and intrathymic progenitors that had survived conditioning. Apparently early alphabetaT-cell count recovery about two months after transplant reportedly relied on only several hundred rapidly expanded clones derived from non-depleted graft cells. Over the following months the frequencies of hyperexpanded clones went down, and after one year T-cell counts and TCRbeta diversity were mostly credited to newly produced T cells.

Library method: PCR. Sequenced on an Illumina HiSeq 2500. Molecular barcoding was employed in the preparation of TCR libraries, with unique molecular identifiers being used to normalize TCRbeta repertoire quantification. TCRdb reworked the public reads: Q25 trimming with fastp, MiXCR clone assembly, productive beta chains retained. Rows are unified per CDR3 protein, each entry keeping the most common DNA and genes. The sample data list a few hundred thousand distinct CDR3 sequences, and just over 7.5% of these were observed just once. The top ten clonotypes cover about 8.2% of the sample. The sample's treatment or condition label, in plain terms: allogeneic hematopoietic cell transplantation with graft depleted of TCRalphabeta T cells and CD19 B cells. The transplant recipients were children given TCRalphabeta/CD19-depleted allogeneic hematopoietic cell grafts. There are many counts of this clonotype. It lacks a known antigen. No much larger clonotype is one base removed from it; base qualities were not supplied.

The CDR3 runs 14 residues from the cysteine to the phenylalanine. Only CDR3 DNA remains: 42 bases, in frame from the first base. Germline trimming: 6 bases from V, 2 bases from J; junction bases outside gene matches: 9. Reading the germline V gene (reference sequence) gives CDR1 DFQATT and CDR2 SNEGSKA. This material consisted of peripheral blood, taken 360 days after TCRalphabeta/CD19-depleted stem cell transplant. The rearranged segments are TRBV20-1 and TRBJ1-1; 7 nucleotides in the junction match TRBD1. This clonotype was sampled from a female patient aged 2-15 years who had a stem cell transplant for Fanconi anemia, so the T cells may come from the graft donor. The DNA reads as follows: TGCAGTGCCAAACAGGGGTCGGGAAACACTGAAGCTTTCTTT. Translated, it gives CSAKQGSGNTEAFF.